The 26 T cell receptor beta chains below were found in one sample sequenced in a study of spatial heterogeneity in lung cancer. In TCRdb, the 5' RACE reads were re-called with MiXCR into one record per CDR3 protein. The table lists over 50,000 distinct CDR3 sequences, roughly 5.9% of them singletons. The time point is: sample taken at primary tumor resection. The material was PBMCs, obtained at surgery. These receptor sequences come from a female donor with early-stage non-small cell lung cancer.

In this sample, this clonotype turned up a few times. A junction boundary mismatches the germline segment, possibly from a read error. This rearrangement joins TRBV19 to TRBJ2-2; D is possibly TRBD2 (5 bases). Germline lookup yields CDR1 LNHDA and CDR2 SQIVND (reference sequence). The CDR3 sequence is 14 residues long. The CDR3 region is CASGVASPTGELLF. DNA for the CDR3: TGTGCCAGTGGAGTAGCGAGTCCCACCGGGGAGCTGCTTTTT.

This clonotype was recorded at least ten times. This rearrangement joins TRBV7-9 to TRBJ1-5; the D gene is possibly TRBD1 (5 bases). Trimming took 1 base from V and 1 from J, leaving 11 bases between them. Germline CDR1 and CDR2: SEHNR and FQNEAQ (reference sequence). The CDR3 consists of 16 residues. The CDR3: CASSLGGGLSNQPQHF. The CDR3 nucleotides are TGTGCCAGCAGCTTAGGTGGGGGGTTGAGCAATCAGCCCCAGCATTTT.

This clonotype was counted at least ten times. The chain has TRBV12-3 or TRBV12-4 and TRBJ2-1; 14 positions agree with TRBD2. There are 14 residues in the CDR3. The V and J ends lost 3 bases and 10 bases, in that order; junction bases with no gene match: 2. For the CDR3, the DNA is TGTGCCAGCAGTTTGACTAGCGGGGGGGTAGAGCAGTTCTTC. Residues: CASSLTSGGVEQFF.

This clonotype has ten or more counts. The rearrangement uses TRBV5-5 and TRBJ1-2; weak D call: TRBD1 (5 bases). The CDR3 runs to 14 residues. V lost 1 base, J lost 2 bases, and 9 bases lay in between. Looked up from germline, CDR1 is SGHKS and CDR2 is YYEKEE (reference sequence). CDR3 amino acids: CASSLSQGNYGYTF. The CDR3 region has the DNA TGTGCCAGCAGCTTGTCGCAGGGAAACTATGGCTACACCTTC.

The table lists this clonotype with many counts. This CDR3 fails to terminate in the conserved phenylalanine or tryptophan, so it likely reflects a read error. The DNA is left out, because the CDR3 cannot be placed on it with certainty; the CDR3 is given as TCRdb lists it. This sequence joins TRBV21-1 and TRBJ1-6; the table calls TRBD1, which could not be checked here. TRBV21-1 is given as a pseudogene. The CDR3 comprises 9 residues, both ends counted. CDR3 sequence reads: CASSLRDSV.

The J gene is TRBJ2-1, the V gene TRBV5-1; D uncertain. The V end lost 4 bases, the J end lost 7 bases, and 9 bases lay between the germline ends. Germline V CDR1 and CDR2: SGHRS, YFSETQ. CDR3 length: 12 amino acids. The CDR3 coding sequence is TGCGCCAGCAGCCATGGCACTAATGAGCAGTTCTTC. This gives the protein CASSHGTNEQFF.

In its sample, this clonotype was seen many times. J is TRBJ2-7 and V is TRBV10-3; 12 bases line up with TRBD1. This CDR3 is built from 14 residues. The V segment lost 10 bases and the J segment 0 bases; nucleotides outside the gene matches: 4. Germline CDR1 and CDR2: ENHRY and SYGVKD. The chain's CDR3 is CATGTGGDSYEQYV. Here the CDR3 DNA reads TGTGCCACCGGGACAGGGGGCGACTCCTACGAGCAGTACGTC.

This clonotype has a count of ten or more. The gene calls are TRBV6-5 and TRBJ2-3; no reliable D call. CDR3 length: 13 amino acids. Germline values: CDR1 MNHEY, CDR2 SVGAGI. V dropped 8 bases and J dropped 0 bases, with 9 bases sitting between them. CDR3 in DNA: TGTGCCAGCGGACGGCCTAGCACAGATACGCAGTATTTT. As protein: CASGRPSTDTQYF.

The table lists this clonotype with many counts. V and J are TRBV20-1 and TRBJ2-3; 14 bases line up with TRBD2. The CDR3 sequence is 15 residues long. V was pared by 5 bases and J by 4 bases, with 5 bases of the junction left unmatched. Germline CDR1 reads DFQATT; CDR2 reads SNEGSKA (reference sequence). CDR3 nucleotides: TGCAGTGCTCGACTAGCGGGAGGGAACGCAGATACGCAGTATTTT. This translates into CSARLAGGNADTQYF.

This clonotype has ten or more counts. The CDR3 nucleotides are TGTGCCAGCAGCTTGGGAGCGGGGCTAGCCTACAATGAGCAGTTCTTC. This sequence encodes CASSLGAGLAYNEQFF. The V call is TRBV5-5, the J call TRBJ2-1, with TRBD2 matching over 7 bases. J was trimmed by 2 bases and V by 0 bases; bases with no gene match: 5. Germline CDR1 SGHKS, CDR2 YYEKEE (reference sequence). The CDR3 covers 16 residues.

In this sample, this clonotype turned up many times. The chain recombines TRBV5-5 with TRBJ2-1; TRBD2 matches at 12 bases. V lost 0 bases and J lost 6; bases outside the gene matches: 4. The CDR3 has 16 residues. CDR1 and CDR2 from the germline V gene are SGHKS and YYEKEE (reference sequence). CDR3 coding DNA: TGTGCCAGCAGCTTGGCTGGACTAGCGGGGTCCAATGAGCAGTTCTTC. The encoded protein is CASSLAGLAGSNEQFF.

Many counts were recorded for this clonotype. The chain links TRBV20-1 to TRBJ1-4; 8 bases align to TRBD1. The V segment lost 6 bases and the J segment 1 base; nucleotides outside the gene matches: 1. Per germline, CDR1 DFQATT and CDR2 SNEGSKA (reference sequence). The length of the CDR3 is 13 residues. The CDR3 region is CSATGGTNEKLFF. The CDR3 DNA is TGCAGTGCCACAGGGGGAACTAATGAAAAACTGTTTTTT.

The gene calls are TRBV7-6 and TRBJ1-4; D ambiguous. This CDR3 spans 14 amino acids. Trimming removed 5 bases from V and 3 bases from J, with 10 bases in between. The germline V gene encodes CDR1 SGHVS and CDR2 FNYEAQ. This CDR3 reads CASSVRDSNEKLFF. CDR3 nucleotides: TGTGCCAGCAGCGTCCGGGATTCTAATGAAAAACTGTTTTTT.

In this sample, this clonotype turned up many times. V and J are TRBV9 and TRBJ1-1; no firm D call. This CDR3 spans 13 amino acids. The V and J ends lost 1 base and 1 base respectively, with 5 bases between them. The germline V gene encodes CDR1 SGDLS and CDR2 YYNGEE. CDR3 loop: CASSVHSNTEAFF. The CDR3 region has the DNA TGTGCCAGCAGCGTACACTCGAACACTGAAGCTTTCTTT.

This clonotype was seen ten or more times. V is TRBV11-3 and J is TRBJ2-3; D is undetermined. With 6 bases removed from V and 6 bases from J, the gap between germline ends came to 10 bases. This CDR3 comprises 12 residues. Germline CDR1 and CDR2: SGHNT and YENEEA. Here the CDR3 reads CASSLPSDTQYF. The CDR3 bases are TGTGCCAGCAGTCTCCCTTCGGATACGCAGTATTTT.

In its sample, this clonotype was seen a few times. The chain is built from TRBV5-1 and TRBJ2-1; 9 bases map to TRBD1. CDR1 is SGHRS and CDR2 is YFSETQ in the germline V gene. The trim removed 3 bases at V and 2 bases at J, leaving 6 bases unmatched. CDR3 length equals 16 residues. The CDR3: CASSWTGTGPYNEQFF. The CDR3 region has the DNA TGCGCCAGCAGCTGGACCGGGACAGGGCCCTACAATGAGCAGTTCTTC. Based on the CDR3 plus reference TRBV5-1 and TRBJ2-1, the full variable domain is KAGVTQTPRYLIKTRGQQVTLSCSPISGHRSVSWYQQTPGQGLQFLFEYFSETQRNKGNFPGRFSGRQFSNSRSEMNVSTLELGDSALYLCASSWTGTGPYNEQFFGPGTRLTVL.

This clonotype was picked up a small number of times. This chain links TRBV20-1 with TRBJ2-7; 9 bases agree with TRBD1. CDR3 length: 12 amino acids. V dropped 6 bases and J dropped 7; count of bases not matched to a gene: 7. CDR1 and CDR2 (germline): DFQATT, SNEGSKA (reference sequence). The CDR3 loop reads CSAPGTGQEQYV. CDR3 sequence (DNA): TGCAGTGCCCCCGGGACAGGGCAGGAGCAGTACGTC.

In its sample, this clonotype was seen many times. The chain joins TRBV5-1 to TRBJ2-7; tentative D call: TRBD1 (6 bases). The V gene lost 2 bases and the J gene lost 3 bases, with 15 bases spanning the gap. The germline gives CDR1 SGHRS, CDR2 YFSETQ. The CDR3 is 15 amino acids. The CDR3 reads CASSFRGDTDYEQYF. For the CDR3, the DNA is TGCGCCAGCAGCTTTAGAGGGGACACTGACTACGAGCAGTACTTC.

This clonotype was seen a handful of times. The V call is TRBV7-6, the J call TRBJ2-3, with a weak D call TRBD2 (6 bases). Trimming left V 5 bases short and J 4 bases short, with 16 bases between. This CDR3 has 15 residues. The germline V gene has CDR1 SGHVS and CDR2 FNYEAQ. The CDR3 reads CASSPRASVADTQYF. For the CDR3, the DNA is TGTGCCAGCAGCCCTAGGGCTAGCGTCGCAGATACGCAGTATTTT.

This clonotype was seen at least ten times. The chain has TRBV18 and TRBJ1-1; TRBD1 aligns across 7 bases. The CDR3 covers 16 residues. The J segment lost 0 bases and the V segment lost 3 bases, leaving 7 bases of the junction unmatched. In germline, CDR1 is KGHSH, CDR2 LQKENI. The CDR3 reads CASSPGQVGMNTEAFF. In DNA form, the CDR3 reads TGTGCCAGCTCACCTGGACAGGTGGGCATGAACACTGAAGCTTTCTTT. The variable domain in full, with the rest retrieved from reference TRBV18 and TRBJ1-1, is NAGVMQNPRHLVRRRGQEARLRCSPMKGHSHVYWYRQLPEEGLKFMVYLQKENIIDESGMPKERFSAEFPKEGPSILRIQQVVRGDSAAYFCASSPGQVGMNTEAFFGQGTRLTVV.

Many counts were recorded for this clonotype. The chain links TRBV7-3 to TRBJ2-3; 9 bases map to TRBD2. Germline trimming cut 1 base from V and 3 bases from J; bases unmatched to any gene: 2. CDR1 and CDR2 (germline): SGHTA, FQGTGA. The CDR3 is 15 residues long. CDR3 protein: CASSLSGGATDTQYF. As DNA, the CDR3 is TGTGCCAGCAGCTTAAGCGGGGGGGCTACAGATACGCAGTATTTT.

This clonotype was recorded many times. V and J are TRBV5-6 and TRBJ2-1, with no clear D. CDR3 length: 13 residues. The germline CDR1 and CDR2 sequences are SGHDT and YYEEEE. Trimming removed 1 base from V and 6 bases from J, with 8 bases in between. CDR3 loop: CASSLKPANEQFF. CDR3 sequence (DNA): TGTGCCAGCAGCTTGAAACCAGCCAATGAGCAGTTCTTC.

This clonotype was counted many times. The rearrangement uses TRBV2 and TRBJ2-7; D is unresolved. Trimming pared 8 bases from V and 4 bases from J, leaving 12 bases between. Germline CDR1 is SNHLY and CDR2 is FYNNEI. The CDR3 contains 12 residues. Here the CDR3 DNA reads TGTGCCAGCTCCGAGACAATTTACGAGCAGTACGTC. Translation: CASSETIYEQYV.

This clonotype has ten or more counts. Here the CDR3 DNA reads TGTGCCAGCAGCTTAGGGGGGGTGACAGTAGAAGCTTTCTTT. Translated: CASSLGGVTVEAFF. J is TRBJ1-1 and V is TRBV7-8, with D possibly matching TRBD1 (5 bases). This CDR3 is built from 14 residues. From germline, CDR1 is SGHVS and CDR2 FQNEAQ. The V gene lost 1 base and the J gene lost 8 bases, with 14 bases spanning the gap.

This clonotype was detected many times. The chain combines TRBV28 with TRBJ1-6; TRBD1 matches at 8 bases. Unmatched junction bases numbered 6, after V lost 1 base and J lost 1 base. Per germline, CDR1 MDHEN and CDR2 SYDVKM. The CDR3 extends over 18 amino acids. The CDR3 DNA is TGTGCCAGCAGTTTATTTGACAGGGGAGGTTCCTATAATTCACCCCTCCACTTT. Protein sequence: CASSLFDRGGSYNSPLHF.

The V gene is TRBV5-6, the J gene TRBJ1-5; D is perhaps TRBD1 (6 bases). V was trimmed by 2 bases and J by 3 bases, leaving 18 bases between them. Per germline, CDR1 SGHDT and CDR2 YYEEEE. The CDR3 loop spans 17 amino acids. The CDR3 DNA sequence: TGTGCCAGCAGCTTCGGGACGGGGGGCCCCTCCAATCAGCCCCAGCATTTT. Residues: CASSFGTGGPSNQPQHF.